Shown below are 32 T cell receptor beta chains from a single sample sequenced in a study of blood T cells in healthy people across ages. PCR was performed a second time for about 7 to 11 cycles using a sample-barcoded 5' primer and a J-beta primer mix. TCRdb re-called the 5' RACE reads with MiXCR, one entry per CDR3 protein. The sample includes under 1 million distinct CDR3 sequences, roughly 44% seen only once; the top ten take nearly 20%. Sequencing was done on a sample of blood. These receptors all stem from a man aged 55 to 70 in good health.

The sample holds a few counts of this clonotype. The chain combines TRBV20-1 with TRBJ2-3; 8 positions match TRBD1. Per the germline V gene, CDR1 is DFQATT and CDR2 is SNEGSKA (reference sequence). V lost 6 bases and J lost 3; bases outside the gene matches: 11. This CDR3 comprises 15 residues. As DNA, the CDR3 is TGCAGTGCGCGGCGACCGGGACAGGAGACAGATACGCAGTATTTT. Protein: CSARRPGQETDTQYF.

This chain connects TRBV20-1 to TRBJ2-5; D unclear. Germline-derived CDR1 and CDR2 are DFQATT and SNEGSKA (reference sequence). The CDR3 consists of 14 residues. V was clipped by 3 bases and J by 0 bases, with 11 bases between them. Here the CDR3 reads CSARFRNHQETQYF. Written as DNA, the CDR3 is TGCAGTGCTAGGTTCCGGAATCACCAAGAGACCCAGTACTTC.

The chain carries TRBV12-3 or TRBV12-4 and TRBJ2-1, with TRBD2 matching over 11 bases. The V segment lost 5 bases and the J segment 7 bases; nucleotides outside the gene matches: 10. CDR3 length equals 16 residues. CDR3 sequence: CASSTTGTSGRNEQFF. For the CDR3, the DNA is TGTGCCAGCAGTACTACCGGGACTAGCGGAAGGAATGAGCAGTTCTTC.

For the CDR3, the DNA is TGCAGCGTTGAAGAATTGTGGGCTTTCTTT. It is translated as CSVEELWAFF. This chain uses TRBV29-1 with TRBJ1-1; the D is unclear. Deletions cut 0 bases from V and 11 bases from J, with 7 bases between. Germline-derived CDR1 and CDR2 are SQVTM and ANQGSEA. This CDR3 has 10 residues.

Only a few counts were recorded for this clonotype. The V call is TRBV12-3 or TRBV12-4, the J call TRBJ2-5, with 14 nucleotides matching TRBD2. The CDR3 consists of 16 residues. The V gene end was trimmed by 6 bases and the J gene end by 5 bases; junction bases not matched to a gene: 8. The CDR3 DNA reads TGTGCCAGCAGCGCGGGACTAGCGGGGGATGTTGAGACCCAGTACTTC. This gives the protein CASSAGLAGDVETQYF.

The CDR3 coding sequence is TGCGCCAGCAGTTTACCCGGGACAGGGGTCGACGAGCAGTACTTC. Translation gives CASSLPGTGVDEQYF. The genes are TRBV5-1 and TRBJ2-7, with 10 bases matching TRBD1. The V segment lost 5 bases and the J segment 5 bases; nucleotides outside the gene matches: 10. Germline CDR1 is SGHRS and CDR2 is YFSETQ. The CDR3 length is 15 residues.

This chain joins TRBV4-3 and TRBJ2-7; either TRBD1 or TRBD2 may supply D (5 bases each). Germline V gives CDR1 LGHNA, CDR2 YSLEER. The CDR3 is made up of 14 amino acids. Deletions cut 1 base from V and 3 bases from J, with 10 bases between. Here the CDR3 reads CASSQGRGIYEQYF. CDR3 sequence (DNA): TGCGCCAGCAGCCAAGGCCGGGGCATCTACGAGCAGTACTTC.

The genes are TRBV12-3 or TRBV12-4 and TRBJ2-7, with 10 bases aligning to TRBD2. This CDR3 comprises 16 residues. Trimming took 5 bases from V and 1 from J; bases not matched to a gene: 8. CDR3 bases: TGTGCCAGCAGTCCAATAGCGGGGGGACCATCCTACGAGCAGTACTTC. Translated: CASSPIAGGPSYEQYF.

The V and J genes are TRBV11-2 and TRBJ2-7; TRBD1 matches 7 bases. Trimming cost V 5 bases and J 2 bases; bases outside gene matches: 6. CDR1 is SGHAT and CDR2 is FQNNGV in the germline V gene. The CDR3 covers 14 residues. The CDR3, as DNA: TGTGCCAGCAGCACGGGACAGATAGCCTACGAGCAGTACTTC. Translation: CASSTGQIAYEQYF.

The chain carries TRBV20-1 and TRBJ1-6; unclear D gene. This CDR3 region has 14 residues. The V gene's germline CDR1 is DFQATT and CDR2 SNEGSKA (reference sequence). Trimming left V 3 bases short and J 0 bases short, with 6 bases between. CDR3: CSASPGSYNSPLHF. CDR3 in DNA: TGCAGTGCTAGCCCAGGCTCCTATAATTCACCCCTCCACTTT.

In this sample, this clonotype turned up a few times. The chain's CDR3 is CASSKDGAQETQYF. The CDR3, as DNA: TGTGCCAGCAGCAAGGACGGTGCCCAAGAGACCCAGTACTTC. This rearrangement joins TRBV21-1 to TRBJ2-5. TRBV21-1 corresponds to a pseudogene. The CDR3 covers 14 residues.

This clonotype was recorded a few times. The genes are TRBV29-1 and TRBJ1-1, with D uncertain. Germline assignment: CDR1 SQVTM and CDR2 ANQGSEA. There are 13 residues in the CDR3. V lost 4 bases, J lost 1 base, and 10 bases lay in between. The CDR3 DNA follows: TGCAGCGTTGGGAGACCGGGGAACACTGAAGCTTTCTTT. Its protein is CSVGRPGNTEAFF.

The rearrangement links TRBV29-1 to TRBJ2-3; TRBD2 aligns across 16 bases. V dropped 3 bases and J dropped 5; count of bases not matched to a gene: 5. The CDR3 totals 16 residues. Germline V gene sequence: CDR1 SQVTM, CDR2 ANQGSEA. CDR3 DNA sequence: TGCAGCGTTGACGGGACTAGCGGGGGGGTTATAGATACGCAGTATTTT. Its translation: CSVDGTSGGVIDTQYF.

V usage is TRBV12-3 or TRBV12-4 and J usage is TRBJ2-3; 10 nucleotides line up with TRBD2. The CDR3 has 16 residues. V lost 5 bases and J lost 4; bases outside the gene matches: 9. In DNA, the CDR3 is TGTGCCAGCAGTCCTGAAGCGGGGGGGCTCGCAGATACGCAGTATTTT. This sequence encodes CASSPEAGGLADTQYF.

The CDR3 DNA reads as TGTGCCAGCAGACAAATAGCGGGGGGGTCAGAGACCCAGTTCTTC. It translates to CASRQIAGGSETQFF. This chain joins TRBV25-1 and TRBJ2-5; TRBD2 aligns across 11 bases. The J call may not be correct, given that the DNA end is closer to TRBJ2-1. The CDR3 sequence is 15 residues long. CDR1 MGHDK and CDR2 SYGVNS come from the germline V gene.

The gene calls are TRBV6-2 or TRBV6-3 and TRBJ1-2; 11 bases agree with TRBD1. The V and J ends lost 7 bases and 8 bases, in that order; junction bases with no gene match: 18. The CDR3 covers 17 residues. The germline gives CDR1 MNHEY, CDR2 SVGEGT. The CDR3 loop reads CASTIKEVGQGALGYTF. The DNA for the CDR3 is TGTGCCAGCACCATCAAGGAAGTCGGACAGGGGGCATTGGGCTACACCTTC.

This clonotype was picked up many times. The CDR3 region has the DNA TGTGCCAGCAGTTTAGTGGGGCCGTCGGGCGAGCAGTACTTC. This codes for CASSLVGPSGEQYF. The rearrangement uses TRBV12-3 or TRBV12-4 and TRBJ2-7, with D possibly being TRBD1 (5 bases). This CDR3 comprises 14 residues. Trimming took off 1 base at V and 6 bases at J, with 13 bases between the two ends.

V gene TRBV5-1 combines with J gene TRBJ1-6, with a possible D match to TRBD1 (6 bases). CDR3 length: 20 amino acids. Trimming shortened V by 4 bases and J by 8 bases, and 31 bases separated the two germline ends. Germline assignment: CDR1 SGHRS and CDR2 YFSETQ. In DNA, the CDR3 is TGCGCCAGCAGCGTGTATTGGACAGTAAGGGATATGGTCGGTGATTCACCCCTCCACTTT. It yields the protein CASSVYWTVRDMVGDSPLHF.

The chain couples TRBV9 to TRBJ2-5, with D perhaps matching TRBD1 or TRBD2 (5 bases each). Germline-derived CDR1 and CDR2 are SGDLS and YYNGEE. This CDR3 is built from 16 residues. V shed 4 bases and J shed 11 bases, with 27 bases lying between them. CDR3 sequence (DNA): TGTGCCAGCAGCCTCGGGACCGCAATCATCGGCAATGAGCAGTACTTC. It translates to CASSLGTAIIGNEQYF. The whole variable domain, remainder taken from reference TRBV9 and TRBJ2-5, is DSGVTQTPKHLITATGQRVTLRCSPRSGDLSVYWYQQSLDQGLQFLIQYYNGEERAKGNILERFSAQQFPDLHSELNLSSLELGDSALYFCASSLGTAIIGNEQYFGPGTRLLVL.

The chain joins TRBV20-1 to TRBJ1-6; no clear D. Trimming removed 3 bases from V and 0 bases from J, with 12 bases in between. There are 16 residues in the CDR3. Germline CDR1 reads DFQATT; CDR2 reads SNEGSKA (reference sequence). The CDR3 nucleotides read TGCAGTGCTAGTGCAGGACCAAGCTCCTATAATTCACCCCTCCACTTT. It specifies CSASAGPSSYNSPLHF.

This chain joins TRBV2 and TRBJ2-7; 9 nucleotides agree with TRBD2. This CDR3 comprises 15 residues. Losses at the gene ends were 4 bases for V and 7 bases for J; bases not matched to a gene: 11. Germline lookup yields CDR1 SNHLY and CDR2 FYNNEI. The CDR3 bases are TGTGCCAGCAGTGCCTCGGGACTAGCATACAATGAGCAGTACTTC. Translating it yields CASSASGLAYNEQYF.

This chain joins TRBV3-1 and TRBJ1-1; TRBD1 agrees at 9 bases. V lost 0 bases to trimming and J lost 5 bases; unmatched junction nucleotides: 7. CDR1 and CDR2 (germline): LGHDT, YNNKEL (reference sequence). The CDR3 consists of 16 residues. CDR3 loop: CASSQDRDRVRTEAFF. CDR3 nucleotides: TGTGCCAGCAGCCAAGACCGGGACAGGGTACGTACTGAAGCTTTCTTT.

V gene TRBV7-9 combines with J gene TRBJ2-3, with 9 bases aligning to TRBD1. This CDR3 is built from 15 residues. Germline V lookup: CDR1 SEHNR, CDR2 FQNEAQ (reference sequence). V lost 6 bases to trimming and J lost 7 bases; unmatched junction nucleotides: 11. The chain's CDR3 is CASSIPGQGGNTQYF. CDR3 coding DNA: TGTGCCAGCAGTATACCGGGACAGGGTGGAAATACGCAGTATTTT. Variable domain in full (rest from reference TRBV7-9 and TRBJ2-3): DTGVSQNPRHKITKRGQNVTFRCDPISEHNRLYWYRQTLGQGPEFLTYFQNEAQLEKSRLLSDRFSAERPKGSFSTLEIQRTEQGDSAMYLCASSIPGQGGNTQYFGPGTRLTVL.

As for this clonotype: A much larger clone differs from this one at a single base, so this may be a read error. The chain couples TRBV29-1 to TRBJ2-1, with D possibly being TRBD1 (6 bases). Near its end, the DNA agrees better with TRBJ2-7, so the J call may be wrong. Germline V gene sequence: CDR1 SQVTM, CDR2 ANQGSEA. The CDR3 length is 13 residues. The CDR3 reads CSVAQGIGNEQYF. The CDR3 DNA is TGCAGCGTCGCACAGGGAATTGGCAATGAGCAGTACTTC.

V gene TRBV9 combines with J gene TRBJ2-5; a possible D gene is TRBD2 (6 bases). The CDR3 spans 20 residues. Trimming pared 3 bases from V and 4 bases from J, leaving 31 bases between. Germline V CDR1 and CDR2: SGDLS, YYNGEE. The CDR3 bases are TGTGCCAGCAGCGAACAGCCGGGACCGCGGGGTGGCCTATCCCTAGAGACCCAGTACTTC. This sequence encodes CASSEQPGPRGGLSLETQYF. Complete variable domain (other parts from reference TRBV9 and TRBJ2-5): DSGVTQTPKHLITATGQRVTLRCSPRSGDLSVYWYQQSLDQGLQFLIQYYNGEERAKGNILERFSAQQFPDLHSELNLSSLELGDSALYFCASSEQPGPRGGLSLETQYFGPGTRLLVL.

In nucleotides, the CDR3 is TGTGCCAGCAGCTTATATAGCGGGACAGGGCGAAATGAGCAGTTCTTC. Amino acid sequence: CASSLYSGTGRNEQFF. The rearrangement joins TRBV7-9 to TRBJ2-1; possible D gene TRBD1, 9 bases. V dropped 2 bases and J dropped 7 bases, with 18 bases sitting between them. Germline V lookup: CDR1 SEHNR, CDR2 FQNEAQ (reference sequence). The CDR3 loop spans 16 amino acids.

Points on this clonotype: The junction departs from germline at one end; a sequencing error may be responsible. V and J are TRBV5-6 and TRBJ2-1; 13 nucleotides agree with TRBD2. Per germline, CDR1 SGHDT and CDR2 YYEEEE. The CDR3 covers 16 residues. The CDR3 spells CASSFTSGGVPNEQFF. CDR3 bases: TGTGCCAGCAGCTTTACTAGCGGGGGGGTCCCCAATGAGCAGTTTTTC.

As regards this clonotype: One end of the junction fails to match germline, which may point to a read error. The chain employs TRBV7-9 and TRBJ2-1; 16 positions agree with TRBD2. Germline V gene sequence: CDR1 SEHNR, CDR2 FQNEAQ (reference sequence). The CDR3 has 17 residues. CDR3 in DNA: TGTGCCGGCAGCGGAGGGACTAGCGGGGGGGCCTACAATGAGCAGTTCTTC. Amino acid sequence: CAGSGGTSGGAYNEQFF.

J is TRBJ1-2 and V is TRBV20-1; D is undetermined. Trimming removed 6 bases from V and 6 bases from J, with 14 bases in between. CDR1 is DFQATT and CDR2 is SNEGSKA in the germline V gene (reference sequence). There are 12 residues in the CDR3. CDR3 region: CSALWGKNGYTF. The CDR3 DNA sequence: TGCAGTGCCTTATGGGGAAAGAATGGCTACACCTTC.

CDR3 residues: CASSVVTGRGETQYF. CDR3 nucleotides: TGTGCCAGCAGCGTCGTAACAGGGCGGGGTGAGACCCAGTACTTC. This rearrangement joins TRBV11-2 to TRBJ2-4; D possibly matches TRBD1 or TRBD2 (6 bases each). The J call is doubtful: the DNA matches TRBJ2-5 better. CDR3 length: 15 residues. CDR1 is SGHAT, CDR2 FQNNGV, per germline.

This chain connects TRBV6-1 to TRBJ2-5; 9 bases line up with TRBD2. Germline trimming cut 6 bases from V and 0 bases from J; bases unmatched to any gene: 11. Germline V lookup: CDR1 MNHNS, CDR2 SASEGT. CDR3 length: 17 residues. CDR3 region: CASSLRRGGGYQETQYF. The CDR3 DNA sequence: TGTGCCAGCAGCCTACGCCGCGGGGGGGGGTACCAAGAGACCCAGTACTTC.

This chain connects TRBV7-9 to TRBJ1-1, with D hard to call. The CDR3 loop spans 14 amino acids. The V end lost 7 bases, the J end lost 0 bases, and 12 bases lay between the germline ends. Germline V gene sequence: CDR1 SEHNR, CDR2 FQNEAQ (reference sequence). This CDR3 is CASTEMAMNTEAFF. The CDR3 DNA reads as TGTGCCAGCACCGAGATGGCGATGAACACTGAAGCTTTCTTT.